This T cell receptor (beta chain) appears in the sequencing data of a study of blood T cell repertoires in COVID-19. Background on the study: Samples taken during acute and convalescent COVID-19 were collected in the United States, Italy and Spain. PBMCs, B-cell-depleted T cells, or T cells were the source of the cDNA or gDNA that made up the material.

The CDR3 has 15 amino acids. CDR1 is SGHNT and CDR2 is YYREEE in the germline V gene (reference sequence). V was clipped by 2 bases and J by 5 bases, with 17 bases between them. This clone was seen more than once but under ten times. In the authors' workflow: Scientists estimated how many nucleated cells there were by amplifying reference gene primers. Clones were sequenced by immunoSEQ multiplex PCR, and TCRdb holds only the in-frame ones, with some missing. The DNA gave D and trimming, while V, J and clone size come from that table. In the table there are approximately 350,000 clones, roughly nine tenths of which are singletons.

The TCR comes from a middle-aged man with acute or convalescent COVID-19. The rearrangement uses TRBV5-4 and TRBJ2-7, with a tentative D call TRBD2 (5 bases). The sequenced sample consisted of peripheral blood. The chain's CDR3 is CASSLFPSSGDEQYF. CDR3 nucleotides: TGTGCCAGCAGCTTATTCCCTAGCAGTGGCGACGAGCAGTACTTC.